This passage covers 24 T cell receptor beta chains from one sample sequenced in a study of cytomegalovirus exposure and HLA in healthy donors. The PCR made use of 60 Vbeta and 13 Jbeta primers. Sequencing used immunoSEQ multiplex PCR; TCRdb keeps in-frame clones, though not all of them. Among under 200,000 clones listed, around three quarters were seen once. Sequencing input: PBMCs. The receptors come from a woman aged 45-65 years in good health and CMV-seronegative.

This clone came up a few times. CDR3 protein: CASTQSGRGTGTQYF. CDR3 nucleotides: TGCGCCAGCACCCAATCTGGCAGGGGAACGGGGACCCAGTACTTC. The chain recombines TRBV5-1 with TRBJ2-5; D is perhaps TRBD1 (6 bases). In germline, CDR1 is SGHRS, CDR2 YFSETQ. The length of the CDR3 is 15 residues. With 6 bases removed from V and 7 bases from J, the gap between germline ends came to 22 bases.

The V call is TRBV7-2, the J call TRBJ2-7, with a weak D call TRBD2 (5 bases). The V end was cut by 5 bases, the J end by 2 bases, with 13 bases between. The germline V gene encodes CDR1 SGHTA and CDR2 FQGNSA. CDR3 length: 14 residues. CDR3 nucleotides: TGTGCCAGCAGCCGAGGAGGAGGAACCTACGAGCAGTACTTC. It yields the protein CASSRGGGTYEQYF.

The rearrangement uses TRBV2 and TRBJ2-3, with D perhaps matching TRBD2 (6 bases). The CDR3 is made up of 14 amino acids. V lost 0 bases, J lost 8 bases, and 12 bases lay in between. Germline lookup yields CDR1 SNHLY and CDR2 FYNNEI. In nucleotides, the CDR3 is TGTGCCAGCAGTGAAGCGCTCCGGGGAGGTACGCAGTATTTT. Translated, it gives CASSEALRGGTQYF.

The genes are TRBV28 and TRBJ2-3; maybe TRBD2 (6 bases). The V gene's germline CDR1 is MDHEN and CDR2 SYDVKM. The CDR3 length is 15 residues. Between the trimmed V and J ends, which lost 7 bases and 1 base, there was a span of 15 bases. The CDR3 DNA sequence: TGTGCCAGCACACCCTCTGGAGGGGGCACAGATACGCAGTATTTT. It encodes CASTPSGGGTDTQYF.

This clone was seen a handful of times. The rearrangement joins TRBV29-1 to TRBJ2-7; 9 nucleotides match TRBD1. Trimming cost V 2 bases and J 1 base; bases outside gene matches: 3. The length of the CDR3 is 14 residues. CDR1 and CDR2 (germline): SQVTM, ANQGSEA. CDR3 in amino acids: CSVEKGQGSYEQYF. The CDR3 bases are TGCAGCGTTGAAAAAGGACAGGGGTCCTACGAGCAGTACTTC.

This chain uses TRBV29-1 with TRBJ2-1; 8 bases map to TRBD2. The length of the CDR3 is 14 residues. V lost 3 bases and J lost 6; bases outside the gene matches: 7. From germline, CDR1 is SQVTM and CDR2 ANQGSEA. Here the CDR3 reads CSVDRPSGFNEQFF. The CDR3 nucleotides read TGCAGCGTTGATAGGCCTAGCGGGTTCAATGAGCAGTTCTTC.

Notes on this clone: A junction end diverges from the germline sequence, so it may reflect a read error. The rearrangement joins TRBV7-9 to TRBJ2-1; 9 bases map to TRBD2. The V gene's germline CDR1 is SEHNR and CDR2 FQNEAQ (reference sequence). CDR3 length: 16 residues. CDR3: CSSSLAFAGGGNEQFF. CDR3 bases: TGTTCCAGCAGCTTAGCTTTTGCGGGGGGGGGTAATGAGCAGTTCTTC.

The rearrangement uses TRBV30 and TRBJ1-1, with D possibly being TRBD1 (5 bases). This CDR3 spans 16 amino acids. Germline V gene sequence: CDR1 GTSNPN, CDR2 SVGIG (reference sequence). Trimming cost V 2 bases and J 1 base, with 17 bases left between them. Written as DNA, the CDR3 is TGTGCCTGGAGTACCACTTTCAAAAGGGGGAACACTGAAGCTTTCTTT. This translates into CAWSTTFKRGNTEAFF.

The chain is built from TRBV7-9 and TRBJ1-6; D is possibly TRBD1 (6 bases). The CDR3 sequence is 14 residues long. Germline-derived CDR1 and CDR2 are SEHNR and FQNEAQ (reference sequence). The V gene lost 4 bases and the J gene lost 10 bases, with 14 bases spanning the gap. Written as DNA, the CDR3 is TGTGCCAGCAGCTCACGGGGACAAGACTCACCCCTCCACTTT. This translates into CASSSRGQDSPLHF.

This chain joins TRBV21-1 and TRBJ2-5; the table assigns TRBD1, which was not confirmed against the DNA. TRBV21-1 is listed as a pseudogene. The CDR3 is made up of 17 amino acids. DNA for the CDR3: TGTGCCAGCAGCAAAGTAGGGGACAGGACAGTGGTGGAGACCCAGTACTTC. This codes for CASSKVGDRTVVETQYF.

This clone was detected once. The chain combines TRBV5-1 with TRBJ2-1; D is possibly TRBD2 (7 bases). V was cut by 0 bases and J by 7 bases, with 17 bases left in between. This CDR3 has 16 amino acids. Per germline, CDR1 SGHRS and CDR2 YFSETQ. CDR3 DNA sequence: TGCGCCAGCAGCTTGGCCGTGGGAGGGGGGATAAATGAGCAGTTCTTC. Translated, it gives CASSLAVGGGINEQFF.

V gene TRBV13 combines with J gene TRBJ2-7; tentatively, D is TRBD1 (5 bases). CDR3 size: 15 residues. The V gene's germline CDR1 is PRHDT and CDR2 FYEKMQ (reference sequence). V was shortened by 5 bases and J by 5 bases, with 19 bases between the two germline ends. The CDR3 coding sequence is TGTGCCAGCAGCGCACAGGACCCGGGTATCGACGAGCAGTACTTC. Translated: CASSAQDPGIDEQYF.

J is TRBJ2-2 and V is TRBV7-9; 9 bases map to TRBD1. V lost 5 bases, J lost 3 bases, and 13 bases stayed unmatched. Germline V CDR1 and CDR2: SEHNR, FQNEAQ (reference sequence). The CDR3 consists of 18 residues. The CDR3 is CASSPTGTGKRYTGELFF. CDR3 DNA sequence: TGTGCCAGCAGCCCAACCGGGACAGGGAAGAGGTACACCGGGGAGCTGTTTTTT.

The V call is TRBV5-1, the J call TRBJ1-2; TRBD1 matches 7 bases. Unmatched junction bases numbered 5, after V lost 3 bases and J lost 9 bases. Germline loops: CDR1 SGHRS, CDR2 YFSETQ. The CDR3 extends over 12 amino acids. This chain's CDR3 is CASSSDRSSYTF. CDR3 DNA sequence: TGCGCCAGCAGCTCGGACAGGTCCAGCTACACCTTC.

The chain employs TRBV12-5 and TRBJ2-7, with 9 bases lining up with TRBD1. The CDR3 spans 14 residues. The germline V gene encodes CDR1 LGHNT and CDR2 FRNRAP. V lost 3 bases to trimming and J lost 4 bases; unmatched junction nucleotides: 4. The CDR3 loop reads CASGLGTGRYEQYF. The CDR3, as DNA: TGTGCTAGTGGTTTAGGGACAGGGAGGTACGAGCAGTACTTC.

The chain carries TRBV28 and TRBJ2-5, with D hard to call. The DNA matches TRBJ2-7 better at its end, which makes the J call doubtful. In germline, CDR1 is MDHEN, CDR2 SYDVKM. There are 13 residues in the CDR3. The CDR3 reads CASSLDNSYEQYF. CDR3 nucleotide sequence: TGTGCCAGCAGTTTAGACAACTCCTACGAGCAGTACTTC.

The chain is built from TRBV15 and TRBJ1-5; TRBD1 matches at 9 bases. Unmatched junction bases numbered 13, after V lost 0 bases and J lost 7 bases. CDR3 size: 18 residues. CDR1 and CDR2 from the germline V gene are LNHNV and YYDKDF (reference sequence). CDR3 coding DNA: TGTGCCACCAGCAGAGAACCGAGCGGGACAGGGAGACAGCAGCCCCAGCATTTT. Translating gives CATSREPSGTGRQQPQHF.

This clone was seen a handful of times. This rearrangement joins TRBV30 to TRBJ2-5; D call uncertain. This CDR3 contains 13 residues. CDR1 and CDR2 (germline): GTSNPN, SVGIG (reference sequence). Trimming cost V 0 bases and J 2 bases, with 7 bases left between them. The CDR3 reads CAWSVLIQETQYF. CDR3 sequence (DNA): TGTGCCTGGAGTGTTCTTATTCAAGAGACCCAGTACTTC.

The gene calls are TRBV5-8 and TRBJ2-7, with 15 nucleotides matching TRBD2. This CDR3 spans 15 amino acids. Unmatched junction bases numbered 5, after V lost 4 bases and J lost 6 bases. Germline V gene sequence: CDR1 SGHTS, CDR2 YDEGEE. The CDR3 reads CASSGGGLAGGEQYF. The CDR3 nucleotides are TGTGCCAGCAGCGGGGGGGGACTAGCGGGAGGCGAGCAGTACTTC.

The rearrangement links TRBV27 to TRBJ1-5; the D gene is possibly TRBD1 (5 bases). Germline V gives CDR1 MNHEY, CDR2 SMNVEV (reference sequence). Trimming pared 5 bases from V and 4 bases from J, leaving 15 bases between. CDR3 length: 15 amino acids. CDR3 region: CASSLGHARNQPQHF. In DNA, the CDR3 is TGTGCCAGCAGTCTCGGACACGCCAGGAATCAGCCCCAGCATTTT.

The V gene is TRBV11-2, the J gene TRBJ2-7; D might be TRBD2 (6 bases). The CDR3 is made up of 15 amino acids. The germline V gene has CDR1 SGHAT and CDR2 FQNNGV. Trimming took 5 bases from V and 2 from J, leaving 16 bases between them. This chain's CDR3 is CASSPTRGSPYEQYF. CDR3 in DNA: TGTGCCAGCAGCCCCACTCGGGGGTCCCCCTACGAGCAGTACTTC. Variable domain in full (rest from reference TRBV11-2 and TRBJ2-7): EAGVAQSPRYKIIEKRQSVAFWCNPISGHATLYWYQQILGQGPKLLIQFQNNGVVDDSQLPKDRFSAERLKGVDSTLKIQPAKLEDSAVYLCASSPTRGSPYEQYFGPGTRLTVT.

This clone came up once. The chain combines TRBV7-8 with TRBJ2-7; TRBD2 aligns across 7 bases. The CDR3 extends over 14 amino acids. Germline assignment: CDR1 SGHVS and CDR2 FQNEAQ. V lost 5 bases to trimming and J lost 3 bases; unmatched junction nucleotides: 7. CDR3 DNA sequence: TGTGCCAGCAGCCCCAGAAGCGGGATCTACGAGCAGTACTTC. It specifies CASSPRSGIYEQYF. The full variable domain, completed using reference TRBV7-8 and TRBJ2-7, is GAGVSQSPRYKVAKRGQDVALRCDPISGHVSLFWYQQALGQGPEFLTYFQNEAQLDKSGLPSDRFFAERPEGSVSTLKIQRTQQEDSAVYLCASSPRSGIYEQYFGPGTRLTVT.

This clone was observed a single time. This chain joins TRBV11-2 and TRBJ2-5; D perhaps matches TRBD2 (6 bases). V was clipped by 1 base and J by 0 bases, with 15 bases between them. Germline CDR1 reads SGHAT; CDR2 reads FQNNGV. This CDR3 comprises 17 residues. CDR3 sequence (DNA): TGTGCCAGCAGCTTAGTCCCGCGGGGCAGTAACCAAGAGACCCAGTACTTC. Amino acids: CASSLVPRGSNQETQYF.

This clone was found a few times. The chain recombines TRBV11-2 with TRBJ2-6, with 7 bases fitting TRBD1. V shed 1 base, J shed 2 bases, and the junction held 11 bases outside the gene matches. Germline-derived CDR1 and CDR2 are SGHAT and FQNNGV. The CDR3 loop spans 19 amino acids. CDR3 region: CASSLVFRDSVAGANVLTF. The CDR3 DNA reads TGTGCCAGCAGCTTAGTTTTCCGGGACAGTGTAGCTGGGGCCAACGTCCTGACTTTC.